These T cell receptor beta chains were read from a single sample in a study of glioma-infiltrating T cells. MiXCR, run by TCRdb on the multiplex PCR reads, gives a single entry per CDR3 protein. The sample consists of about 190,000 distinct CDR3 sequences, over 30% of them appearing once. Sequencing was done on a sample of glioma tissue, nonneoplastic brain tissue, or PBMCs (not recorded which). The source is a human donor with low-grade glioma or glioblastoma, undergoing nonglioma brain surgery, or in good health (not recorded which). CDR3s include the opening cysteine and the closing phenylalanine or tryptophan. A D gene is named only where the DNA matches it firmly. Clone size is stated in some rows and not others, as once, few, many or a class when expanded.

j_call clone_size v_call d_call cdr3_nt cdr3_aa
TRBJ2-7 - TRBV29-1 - TGCAGCGTTGGTAGGGAACCAACCTACGAGCAGTACTTC CSVGREPTYEQYF
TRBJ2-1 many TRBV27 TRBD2 TGTGCCAGCAGTCCACGGACTAGCGGGACCTTTAACAATGAGCAGTTCTTC CASSPRTSGTFNNEQFF
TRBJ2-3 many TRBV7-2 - TGTGCCAGCAGCTTAGTGAGTGGCACAGATACGCAGTATTTT CASSLVSGTDTQYF
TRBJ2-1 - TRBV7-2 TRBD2 TGTGCCAGCAGCCGCTCGTCGGGGGGCAATGAGCAGTTCTTC CASSRSSGGNEQFF
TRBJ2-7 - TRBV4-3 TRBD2 TGCGCCAGCAGCCAAGTTGGCGGGAGACGGTACGAGCAGTACTTC CASSQVGGRRYEQYF
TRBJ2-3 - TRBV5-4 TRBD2 TGTGCCAGCAGCTTGCTAGCGGGAGTTATCACAGATACGCATTATTTT CASSLLAGVITDTHYF
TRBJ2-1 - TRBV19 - TGTGCCAGTAGTCCCCCGACATACAATGAGCAGTTCTTC CASSPPTYNEQFF
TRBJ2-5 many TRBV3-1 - TGTGCCAGCAGCCAAGTTTGGTCCCAAGAGACCCAGTACTTC CASSQVWSQETQYF
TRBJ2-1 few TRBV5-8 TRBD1 TGTGCCAGCAGCTTGTACGGGACAGGTCACAATGAGCAGTTCTTC CASSLYGTGHNEQFF
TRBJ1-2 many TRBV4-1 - TGCGCCAGCAGTTCCTTACGGGGGTGGAATAACTATGGCTACACCTTC CASSSLRGWNNYGYTF
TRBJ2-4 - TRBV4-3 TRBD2 TGCGCCAGCAGCCAAGATGCGCTAGCGGGAGGGCCGAGAAACATTCAGTACTTC CASSQDALAGGPRNIQYF
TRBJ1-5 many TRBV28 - TGTGCCAGCAGTGTAAAGGGGTGGCCCCAGCATTTT CASSVKGWPQHF
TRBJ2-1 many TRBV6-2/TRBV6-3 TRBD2 TGTGCCAGCAGTTACTTGGGGCGGGAGCTAGCGTGGCAGTTCTTC CASSYLGRELAWQFF
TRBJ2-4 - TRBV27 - TGTTCCATCATTAATATCCTTCTCGGGTCCAAAAACATTCATTACTTC CSIINILLGSKNIHYF
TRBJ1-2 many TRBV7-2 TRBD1 TGTGCCAGCAGCCGGGACAGGGAGTATGGCTACACCTTC CASSRDREYGYTF
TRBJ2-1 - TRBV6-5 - TGTGCCAGCAGTTACACCGGACTATCGGGCGAGCAGTTCTTC CASSYTGLSGEQFF
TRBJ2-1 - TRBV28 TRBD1 TGTGCCAGCACCGGACAGGGGGTTCGCTATGAGCAGTTCTTC CASTGQGVRYEQFF
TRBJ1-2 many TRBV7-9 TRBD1 TGTGCCAGCACCATTCCAGGGGGAGCCTATGGCTACACCTTC CASTIPGGAYGYTF
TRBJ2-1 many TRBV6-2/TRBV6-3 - TGTGCCAGCAGTTCTCAAGGGGGTGAGCAGTTCTTC CASSSQGGEQFF
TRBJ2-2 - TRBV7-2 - TGTGCCAGCAGCCTCCTGACCGCCGGGGAGCTGTTTTTT CASSLLTAGELFF
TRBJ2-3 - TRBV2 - TGTGCCAGCAGGATCGGGTACACAGATACGCAGTATTTT CASRIGYTDTQYF
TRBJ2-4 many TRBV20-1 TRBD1 TGCAGTGCTAGAGACTCTCGACAGGGTAACATTCAGTACTTC CSARDSRQGNIQYF
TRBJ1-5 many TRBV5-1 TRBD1 TGCGCCAGCAGGCGGGACAGGGCGGATCAGCCCCAGCATTTT CASRRDRADQPQHF
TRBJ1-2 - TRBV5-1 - TGCGCCAGCAGCGATTTACCCGGTTCTAACTATGGCTACACCTTC CASSDLPGSNYGYTF
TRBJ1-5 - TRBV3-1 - TGTGCCAGCAGCCGCCAATTAGCGGGAGGAGCAGATACGCAGCATTTT CASSRQLAGGADTQHF
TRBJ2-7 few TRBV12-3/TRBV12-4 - TGTGCCAGCAGTTCAGCATTCTCCTACGAGCAGTACTTC CASSSAFSYEQYF
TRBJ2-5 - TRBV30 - TGTGCCTGGAGTGTACCCGGGCGGCAAGAGACCCAGTACTTC CAWSVPGRQETQYF